This T cell receptor beta chain derives from a study of patients and donors after allogeneic stem cell transplantation. The germline CDR1 and CDR2 sequences are SQVTM and ANQGSEA. Trimming removed 5 bases from V and 5 bases from J, with 12 bases in between. This CDR3 contains 12 residues. Each CDR3 protein gets one entry after TCRdb re-called the RT-PCR reads with MiXCR. The sample includes roughly 940,000 distinct CDR3 sequences, approximately 19% seen only once; the top ten take around 6%. A few counts support this clonotype. This sequence originates from a human donor who was either an allogeneic HSCT recipient or a stem cell or donor lymphocyte infusion donor (not recorded which). It is not recorded whose cells these are; they may come from a transplant donor. Sequenced input: blood, either unsorted or a sorted T cell fraction (not recorded which). V usage is TRBV29-1 and J usage is TRBJ1-1; no definite D call. The CDR3 bases are TGCAGCGTTACCGTAAGGTATACTGAAGCTTTCTTT. It encodes CSVTVRYTEAFF.